This T cell receptor beta chain was recorded in a study of T cells in Graves' hyperthyroidism and ophthalmopathy. On the study more broadly: Blood was drawn when the patient was first diagnosed and still untreated. Study-wide points: Peripheral blood also featured most of the thyroid clonotypes expanded above 0.001.

Amplified TCR beta CDR3 regions derived from RNA transcripts. First-round RT-PCR with HTBI primers amplified the TCR CDR3 region. One entry per CDR3 protein, called by TCRdb with MiXCR from the multiplex PCR reads. Among roughly 200,000 distinct CDR3 sequences listed, roughly 18% were seen once. Uncontrolled infection, other autoimmune disease, pregnancy or lactation disqualified patients from enrolment. 10 ml fresh peripheral blood yielded the PBMCs. The V end was cut by 0 bases, the J end by 5 bases, with 11 bases between. The germline gives CDR1 SGDLS, CDR2 YYNGEE. CDR3 length: 14 amino acids. This clonotype has ten or more counts. Antigen specificity is unknown.

The TCR was taken from a man aged 40-49 years with Graves' hyperthyroidism. V and J are TRBV9 and TRBJ2-5; D could derive from TRBD1 or TRBD2 (5 bases each). Material for sequencing was blood. CDR3 in DNA: TGTGCCAGCAGCGTAGGGGACCTTGTGGAGACCCAGTACTTC. Protein sequence: CASSVGDLVETQYF.